The 17 T cell receptor beta chains reported below all come from one sample, sequenced in a study of cytomegalovirus exposure and HLA in healthy donors. PCR involved 60 Vbeta and 13 Jbeta primers. Repertoires were generated with immunoSEQ multiplex PCR, while TCRdb's copy carries only in-frame clones and drops some. The table lists around 50,000 clones, about 86% of them singletons. Sequenced input: PBMCs. The receptors here all came from a man aged 40-55 years in good health and CMV-seronegative.

The chain is built from TRBV11-2 and TRBJ1-2; D may be TRBD1 (6 bases). Per the germline V gene, CDR1 is SGHAT and CDR2 is FQNNGV. This CDR3 has 16 amino acids. V was pared by 0 bases and J by 2 bases, with 13 bases between. CDR3: CASSLDLGDTNYGYTF. The CDR3, as DNA: TGTGCCAGCAGCTTAGATCTCGGGGACACCAACTATGGCTACACCTTC. The entire variable domain, with the rest obtained from reference TRBV11-2 and TRBJ1-2, is as follows: EAGVAQSPRYKIIEKRQSVAFWCNPISGHATLYWYQQILGQGPKLLIQFQNNGVVDDSQLPKDRFSAERLKGVDSTLKIQPAKLEDSAVYLCASSLDLGDTNYGYTFGSGTRLTVV.

This chain connects TRBV19 to TRBJ2-5, with 9 positions matching TRBD2. Germline CDR1 and CDR2: LNHDA and SQIVND (reference sequence). After removal of 5 bases from V and 4 bases from J, the junction contained 8 bases not matched to a gene. The CDR3 length is 15 residues. CDR3 nucleotide sequence: TGTGCCAGTAGTCCCCGTAGTAGCGGGGGAGAGACCCAGTACTTC. Amino acids: CASSPRSSGGETQYF.

The genes are TRBV5-4 and TRBJ2-7, with 9 bases identical to TRBD1. CDR1 SGHNT and CDR2 YYREEE come from the germline V gene (reference sequence). The ends lost 3 bases at V and 6 bases at J; junction bases unmatched: 1. The CDR3 has 12 amino acids. CDR3 nucleotide sequence: TGTGCCAGCAGCTGGGGACAGGGCGAGCAGTACTTC. Amino acids: CASSWGQGEQYF.

J is TRBJ1-5 and V is TRBV29-1, with TRBD1 identical over 10 bases. The germline gives CDR1 SQVTM, CDR2 ANQGSEA. J lost 4 bases, V lost 4 bases, and 1 base had no gene match. There are 13 residues in the CDR3. The CDR3 region is CSVGGQGNQPQHF. CDR3 DNA sequence: TGCAGCGTTGGGGGACAGGGGAATCAGCCCCAGCATTTT.

The sample holds one count of this clone. The chain couples TRBV30 to TRBJ2-7; D call uncertain. Germline V gene sequence: CDR1 GTSNPN, CDR2 SVGIG (reference sequence). The CDR3 spans 11 residues. V dropped 6 bases and J dropped 4 bases, with 10 bases sitting between them. CDR3 region: CACYGLYEQYF. The CDR3 region has the DNA TGTGCCTGCTACGGTCTTTACGAGCAGTACTTC.

This clone was counted a single time. This CDR3 reads CSGGQGSSETQYF. For the CDR3, the DNA is TGCAGCGGTGGACAGGGGTCATCAGAGACCCAGTACTTC. The chain couples TRBV29-1 to TRBJ2-5; TRBD1 agrees at 9 bases. The germline V gene has CDR1 SQVTM and CDR2 ANQGSEA. CDR3 length equals 13 residues. V lost 7 bases, J lost 4 bases, and 7 bases stayed unmatched.

The chain uses TRBV10-2 and TRBJ2-3; no firm D call. CDR3 size: 13 residues. The V gene's germline CDR1 is WSHSY and CDR2 SAAADI. V lost 3 bases and J 0 bases, leaving 4 bases between the germline ends. CDR3 DNA: TGCGCCAGCAGTGATCCTAGCACAGATACGCAGTATTTT. Translated: CASSDPSTDTQYF.

The V and J genes are TRBV2 and TRBJ1-2, with 7 bases fitting TRBD1. Germline-derived CDR1 and CDR2 are SNHLY and FYNNEI. Losses at the gene ends were 7 bases for V and 3 bases for J; bases not matched to a gene: 8. The CDR3 runs 14 residues. The CDR3 DNA follows: TGTGCCAGCAACCGAGACAGGGACCACTATGGCTACACCTTC. Residues: CASNRDRDHYGYTF.

The gene calls are TRBV7-8 and TRBJ2-2; TRBD2 matches 8 bases. This CDR3 comprises 17 residues. The V gene end was trimmed by 4 bases and the J gene end by 4 bases; junction bases not matched to a gene: 11. CDR1 is SGHVS, CDR2 FQNEAQ, per germline. Written as DNA, the CDR3 is TGTGCCAGCAGCTCCCTGCCCGGGGGGGCGGCCACCGGGGAGCTGTTTTTT. It is translated as CASSSLPGGAATGELFF.

This clone appeared a few times. The V and J genes are TRBV19 and TRBJ2-3, with 14 bases aligning to TRBD2. The ends lost 6 bases at V and 14 bases at J; junction bases unmatched: 10. CDR3 length equals 14 residues. Germline loops: CDR1 LNHDA, CDR2 SQIVND (reference sequence). The CDR3 is CASSLGTSGGVWYF. DNA of the CDR3: TGTGCCAGTAGCCTCGGGACTAGCGGGGGAGTTTGGTATTTT.

The chain couples TRBV19 to TRBJ2-6; 7 bases agree with TRBD1. Per germline, CDR1 LNHDA and CDR2 SQIVND (reference sequence). This CDR3 contains 15 residues. With V trimmed by 5 bases and J by 2 bases, 3 bases remained unmatched. This CDR3 reads CASSEQGPGANVLTF. The CDR3 nucleotides read TGTGCCAGTAGTGAACAGGGGCCTGGGGCCAACGTCCTGACTTTC.

In this sample, this clone turned up once. The genes are TRBV6-5 and TRBJ1-5, with D unclear. CDR3 size: 15 residues. Trimming shortened V by 0 bases and J by 1 base, and 7 bases separated the two germline ends. The germline CDR1 and CDR2 sequences are MNHEY and SVGAGI. The CDR3 DNA reads as TGTGCCAGCAGTTACTCATCTAGGAGCAATCAGCCCCAGCATTTT. Encoded protein: CASSYSSRSNQPQHF.

This clone was detected only once. The chain carries TRBV30 and TRBJ1-2, with D tentatively TRBD1 (5 bases). The V gene's germline CDR1 is GTSNPN and CDR2 SVGIG (reference sequence). The length of the CDR3 is 16 residues. Trimming pared 1 base from V and 4 bases from J, leaving 19 bases between. In DNA form, the CDR3 reads TGTGCCTGGAGTGACCCCGGTGTAGTTACAGGCTATGGCTACACCTTC. Translated, it gives CAWSDPGVVTGYGYTF.

A few counts support this clone. The chain uses TRBV6-5 and TRBJ2-1, with 7 bases identical to TRBD1. Germline CDR1 and CDR2: MNHEY and SVGAGI. J lost 2 bases, V lost 6 bases, and 7 bases had no gene match. The CDR3 totals 15 residues. CDR3 sequence (DNA): TGTGCCAGCAGACCCCGACAGGGCCCCTACAATGAGCAGTTCTTC. Translation gives CASRPRQGPYNEQFF.

The CDR3 spells CASSPPRLADDNEQFF. CDR3 nucleotide sequence: TGTGCCAGCAGCCCGCCCCGACTAGCGGACGACAATGAGCAGTTCTTC. The rearrangement links TRBV7-2 to TRBJ2-1; 9 bases line up with TRBD2. The V and J ends lost 5 bases and 5 bases, in that order; junction bases with no gene match: 10. The CDR3 has 16 amino acids. Germline assignment: CDR1 SGHTA and CDR2 FQGNSA.

The rearrangement links TRBV4-1 to TRBJ1-1, with D possibly being TRBD1 (5 bases). The CDR3 runs 15 residues. Trimming removed 0 bases from V and 1 base from J, with 9 bases in between. Germline-derived CDR1 and CDR2 are MGHRA and YSYEKL. The DNA of the CDR3 is TGCGCCAGCAGCCAAGATGGGGGGGGGAACACTGAAGCTTTCTTT. Protein sequence: CASSQDGGGNTEAFF.

This clone appeared a few times. The chain has TRBV10-3 and TRBJ1-3, with D perhaps matching TRBD1 (5 bases). Trimming removed 8 bases from V and 1 base from J, with 9 bases in between. Germline lookup yields CDR1 ENHRY and CDR2 SYGVKD. The CDR3 has 13 residues. The CDR3 DNA is TGTGCCATCCAAGGGGTGTCTGGAAACACCATATATTTT. Translated: CAIQGVSGNTIYF.